Below, 14 T cell receptor beta chains from the same sample are listed, as sequenced in a study of identical twins. TCRdb independently ran MiXCR on the 5' RACE reads; one entry per CDR3 protein. The sample holds more than 1.5 million distinct CDR3 sequences; under 35% are singletons and the top ten take approximately 0.25%. Sequenced input: cord blood. The receptor source for this set is a newborn girl in good health.

CDR3 nucleotide sequence: TGCAGTGTAAACCGGGAGGGGAACTTACACTACGAGCAGTACTTC. This sequence encodes CSVNREGNLHYEQYF. The chain recombines TRBV20-1 with TRBJ2-7, with 8 nucleotides matching TRBD2. Trimming removed 7 bases from V and 3 bases from J; junction bases left unmatched: 14. The CDR3 is made up of 15 amino acids. Looked up from germline, CDR1 is DFQATT and CDR2 is SNEGSKA (reference sequence).

The chain carries TRBV12-3 or TRBV12-4 and TRBJ1-1, with 10 bases identical to TRBD1. This CDR3 is built from 14 residues. Trimming took 5 bases from V and 5 from J; bases not matched to a gene: 5. In DNA, the CDR3 is TGTGCCAGCAGTACCCGGGACAGGGGAACTGAAGCTTTCTTT. Its protein is CASSTRDRGTEAFF.

The chain links TRBV20-1 to TRBJ2-3; D uncertain. There are 14 residues in the CDR3. With 3 bases removed from V and 1 base from J, the gap between germline ends came to 11 bases. CDR1 DFQATT and CDR2 SNEGSKA come from the germline V gene (reference sequence). CDR3: CSASLRIRTDTQYF. Here the CDR3 DNA reads TGCAGTGCTAGCTTAAGGATCCGCACAGATACGCAGTATTTT.

The CDR3 region is CATQAGTGSGNEQYF. For the CDR3, the DNA is TGCGCCACCCAAGCGGGGACAGGGAGCGGGAATGAGCAGTACTTC. This chain connects TRBV5-1 to TRBJ2-7, with 9 bases matching TRBD1. Losses at the gene ends were 9 bases for V and 7 bases for J; bases not matched to a gene: 17. The CDR3 contains 15 residues. In germline, CDR1 is SGHRS, CDR2 YFSETQ.

This clonotype occurred many times. The chain is built from TRBV28 and TRBJ2-1, with 8 bases identical to TRBD2. The germline CDR1 and CDR2 sequences are MDHEN and SYDVKM. V was pared by 4 bases and J by 7 bases, with 6 bases of the junction left unmatched. This CDR3 is built from 14 residues. The CDR3 protein is CASSSGLDRNEQFF. The CDR3 coding sequence is TGTGCCAGCAGTTCGGGACTAGATCGGAATGAGCAGTTCTTC.

This clonotype was picked up a small number of times. This chain joins TRBV4-2 and TRBJ2-5; D uncertain. Germline-derived CDR1 and CDR2 are LGHNA and YNFKEQ. The CDR3 loop spans 15 amino acids. V lost 1 base to trimming and J lost 1 base, with 10 bases between them. CDR3 residues: CASSQVGASQETQYF. The CDR3 nucleotides are TGTGCCAGCAGCCAAGTAGGAGCTAGCCAAGAGACCCAGTACTTC.

This clonotype was recorded a few times. This chain links TRBV24-1 with TRBJ1-2; a possible D gene is TRBD1 (6 bases). V was trimmed by 2 bases and J by 5 bases, leaving 14 bases between them. The CDR3 consists of 15 residues. The germline V gene has CDR1 KGHDR and CDR2 SFDVKD. The CDR3 protein is CATSDSRQVLYGYTF. The DNA for the CDR3 is TGTGCCACCAGTGATTCCCGACAGGTGCTTTATGGCTACACCTTC.

The chain combines TRBV20-1 with TRBJ1-4; maybe TRBD1 (5 bases). Trimming removed 3 bases from V and 7 bases from J, with 12 bases in between. This CDR3 has 13 amino acids. The germline V gene encodes CDR1 DFQATT and CDR2 SNEGSKA (reference sequence). The CDR3 loop is CSASRSGREKLFF. The CDR3 DNA is TGCAGTGCTAGTAGGTCAGGGCGTGAAAAACTGTTTTTT.

This clonotype was counted a few times. The DNA of the CDR3 is TGCGCCAGCAGCCCGGGACAAGGGTATGACCAAGAGACCCAGTACTTC. This codes for CASSPGQGYDQETQYF. The rearrangement links TRBV5-1 to TRBJ2-5; D possibly corresponds to TRBD1 (6 bases). Germline V gives CDR1 SGHRS, CDR2 YFSETQ. Trimming took off 4 bases at V and 0 bases at J, with 16 bases between the two ends. CDR3 length: 16 amino acids.

This clonotype turned up a few times. V is TRBV7-9 and J is TRBJ1-5, with 8 bases matching TRBD1. The CDR3 has 14 residues. The trim removed 4 bases at V and 4 bases at J, leaving 3 bases unmatched. Germline V gene data show CDR1 as SEHNR and CDR2 as FQNEAQ (reference sequence). The DNA of the CDR3 is TGTGCCAGCAGCTCGACAGGGGTGAATCAGCCCCAGCATTTT. Translation gives CASSSTGVNQPQHF.

This sequence joins TRBV20-1 and TRBJ1-1, with a tentative D call TRBD1 (5 bases). Per the germline V gene, CDR1 is DFQATT and CDR2 is SNEGSKA (reference sequence). V lost 3 bases and J lost 7, with 12 bases in between. There are 12 residues in the CDR3. CDR3 residues: CSARVEGSEAFF. CDR3 nucleotide sequence: TGCAGTGCTAGGGTGGAGGGGAGTGAAGCTTTCTTT.

This clonotype came up a few times. This chain joins TRBV2 and TRBJ2-3; D is unclear. Per the germline V gene, CDR1 is SNHLY and CDR2 is FYNNEI. The length of the CDR3 is 12 residues. Trimming took 6 bases from V and 6 from J, leaving 10 bases between them. The CDR3 loop is CASRGLGDTQYF. DNA of the CDR3: TGTGCCAGCAGGGGATTGGGCGATACGCAGTATTTT.

The chain uses TRBV11-2 and TRBJ2-7, with D maybe TRBD2 (6 bases). Germline loops: CDR1 SGHAT, CDR2 FQNNGV. The CDR3 covers 16 residues. The V end lost 3 bases, the J end lost 0 bases, and 15 bases lay between the germline ends. The CDR3 sequence: CASSFLGAGHSYEQYF. The CDR3, as DNA: TGTGCCAGCAGCTTCTTGGGTGCGGGGCACTCCTACGAGCAGTACTTC.

The V call is TRBV7-9, the J call TRBJ1-4, with no clear D. The CDR3 loop spans 16 amino acids. From germline, CDR1 is SEHNR and CDR2 FQNEAQ (reference sequence). V lost 1 base and J lost 1, with 10 bases in between. In nucleotides, the CDR3 is TGTGCCAGCAGCTTAGAGTGGCAGCTAACTAATGAAAAACTGTTTTTT. This sequence encodes CASSLEWQLTNEKLFF.